Given below is one TCR beta chain in context. The sample is drawn from a study of blood T cell repertoires in COVID-19. In the study overall: Whether acute or convalescent, the COVID-19 samples came from the United States, Italy and Spain.

Using immunoSEQ multiplex PCR, the repertoire was profiled, and TCRdb retains in-frame clones only, with some absent. The table has about 89,000 clones, approximately 80% seen once; the top ten hold around 50%. There are 14 residues in the CDR3. Germline V lookup: CDR1 MNHNY, CDR2 SVGAGI (reference sequence). V dropped 2 bases and J dropped 0 bases, with 8 bases sitting between them. The TCR comes from a human donor in a cohort sampled during active COVID-19. This chain joins TRBV6-6 and TRBJ2-7, with a tentative D call TRBD1 (5 bases). Sequenced sample: peripheral blood. CDR3 coding DNA: TGTGCCAGCAGTTACGTCCAGGGCTCCTACGAGCAGTACTTC. Translated: CASSYVQGSYEQYF.